The subject of this entry is one T cell receptor (beta chain). Clones were read by immunoSEQ multiplex PCR, and TCRdb kept only the in-frame ones, dropping some. The sample has tens of thousands of clones, 80% seen once. The data originate from a study of blood T cell repertoires in COVID-19. Study-wide background: T cells, B-cell-depleted T cells, or PBMCs provided the cDNA or gDNA that served as material.

Germline CDR1 SGHDT, CDR2 YYEEEE. CDR3 length: 17 amino acids. V lost 4 bases to trimming and J lost 6 bases; unmatched junction nucleotides: 9. The chain couples TRBV5-6 to TRBJ2-3; 15 positions match TRBD2. The sequencing sample was made of peripheral blood. The TCR comes from a human donor in a cohort sampled during active COVID-19. DNA of the CDR3: TGTGCCAGCAGCCCTAGGACTAGCGGGAGGGCCAAGGATACGCAGTATTTT. It codes for CASSPRTSGRAKDTQYF.